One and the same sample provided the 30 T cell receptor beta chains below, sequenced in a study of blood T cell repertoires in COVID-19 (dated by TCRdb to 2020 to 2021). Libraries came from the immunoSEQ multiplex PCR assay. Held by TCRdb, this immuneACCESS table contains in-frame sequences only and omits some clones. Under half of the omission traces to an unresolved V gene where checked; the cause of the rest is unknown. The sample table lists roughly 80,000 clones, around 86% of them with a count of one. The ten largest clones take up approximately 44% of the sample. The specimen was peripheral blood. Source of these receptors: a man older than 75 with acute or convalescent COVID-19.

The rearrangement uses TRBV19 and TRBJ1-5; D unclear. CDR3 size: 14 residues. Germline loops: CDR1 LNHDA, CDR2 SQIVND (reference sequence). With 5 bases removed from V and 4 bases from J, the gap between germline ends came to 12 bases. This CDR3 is CASSLGSRNQPQHF. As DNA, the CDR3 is TGTGCCAGTAGTCTGGGGAGCAGGAATCAGCCCCAGCATTTT.

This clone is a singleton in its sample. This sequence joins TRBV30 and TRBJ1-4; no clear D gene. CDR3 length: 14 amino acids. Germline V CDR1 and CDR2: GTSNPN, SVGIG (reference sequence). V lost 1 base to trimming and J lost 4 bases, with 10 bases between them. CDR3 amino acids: CAWSAGLINEKLFF. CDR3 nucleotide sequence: TGTGCCTGGAGTGCAGGATTGATTAATGAAAAACTGTTTTTT. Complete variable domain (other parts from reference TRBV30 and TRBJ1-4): SQTIHQWPATLVQPVGSPLSLECTVEGTSNPNLYWYRQAAGRGLQLLFYSVGIGQISSEVPQNLSASRPQDRQFILSSKKLLLSDSGFYLCAWSAGLINEKLFFGSGTQLSVL.

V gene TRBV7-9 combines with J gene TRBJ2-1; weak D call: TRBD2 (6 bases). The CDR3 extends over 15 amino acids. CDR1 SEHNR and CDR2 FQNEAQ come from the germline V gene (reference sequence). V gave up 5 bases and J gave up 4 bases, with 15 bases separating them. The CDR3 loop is CASSPGGSRYNEQFF. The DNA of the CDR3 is TGTGCCAGCAGCCCTGGGGGGTCCCGATACAATGAGCAGTTCTTC.

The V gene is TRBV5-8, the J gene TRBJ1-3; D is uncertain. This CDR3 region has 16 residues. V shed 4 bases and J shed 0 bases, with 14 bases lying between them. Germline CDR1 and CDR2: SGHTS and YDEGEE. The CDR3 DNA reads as TGTGCCAGCAGCGGGCAGGCGTTCTCCTCTGGAAACACCATATATTTT. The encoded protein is CASSGQAFSSGNTIYF.

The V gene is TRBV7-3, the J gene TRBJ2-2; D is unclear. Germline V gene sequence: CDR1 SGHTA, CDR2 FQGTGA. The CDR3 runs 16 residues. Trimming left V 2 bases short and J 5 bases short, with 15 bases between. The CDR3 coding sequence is TGTGCCAGCAGCTTAGGGCCCAGGTCCGTTACCGGGGAGCTGTTTTTT. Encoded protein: CASSLGPRSVTGELFF. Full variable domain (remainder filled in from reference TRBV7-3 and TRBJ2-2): GAGVSQTPSNKVTEKGKYVELRCDPISGHTALYWYRQSLGQGPEFLIYFQGTGAADDSGLPNDRFFAVRPEGSVSTLKIQRTERGDSAVYLCASSLGPRSVTGELFFGEGSRLTVL.

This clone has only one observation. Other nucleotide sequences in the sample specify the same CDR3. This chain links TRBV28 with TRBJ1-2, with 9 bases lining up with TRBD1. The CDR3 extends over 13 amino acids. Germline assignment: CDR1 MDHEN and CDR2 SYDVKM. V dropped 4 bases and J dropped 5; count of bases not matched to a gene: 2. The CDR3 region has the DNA TGTGCCAGCAGTTCGGGACAGGGATATGGCTACACCTTC. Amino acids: CASSSGQGYGYTF.

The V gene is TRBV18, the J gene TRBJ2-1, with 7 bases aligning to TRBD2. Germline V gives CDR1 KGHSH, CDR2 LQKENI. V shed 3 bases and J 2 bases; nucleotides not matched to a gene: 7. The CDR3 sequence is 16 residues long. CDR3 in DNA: TGTGCCAGCTCACCTTTGGCGGGAGACCCCTACAATGAGCAGTTCTTC. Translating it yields CASSPLAGDPYNEQFF.

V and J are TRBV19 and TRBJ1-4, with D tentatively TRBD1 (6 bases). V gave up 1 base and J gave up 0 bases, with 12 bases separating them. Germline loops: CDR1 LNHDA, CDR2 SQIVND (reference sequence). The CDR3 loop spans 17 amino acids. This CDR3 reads CASSIAWGRTTNEKLFF. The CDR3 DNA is TGTGCCAGTAGTATAGCTTGGGGGCGTACAACTAATGAAAAACTGTTTTTT.

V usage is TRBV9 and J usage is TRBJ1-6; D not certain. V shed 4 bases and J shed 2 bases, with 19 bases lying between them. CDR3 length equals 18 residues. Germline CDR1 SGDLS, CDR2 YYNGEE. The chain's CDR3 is CASSSTPGVSAYNSPLHF. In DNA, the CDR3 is TGTGCCAGCAGCTCCACCCCCGGGGTCTCGGCCTATAATTCACCCCTCCACTTT.

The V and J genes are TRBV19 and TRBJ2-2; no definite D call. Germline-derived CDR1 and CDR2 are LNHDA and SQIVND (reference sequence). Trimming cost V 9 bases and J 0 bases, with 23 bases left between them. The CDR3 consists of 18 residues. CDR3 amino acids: CASLPVVLGRSNTGELFF. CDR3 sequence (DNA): TGTGCCAGCCTGCCAGTAGTATTGGGCAGGTCGAACACCGGGGAGCTGTTTTTT.

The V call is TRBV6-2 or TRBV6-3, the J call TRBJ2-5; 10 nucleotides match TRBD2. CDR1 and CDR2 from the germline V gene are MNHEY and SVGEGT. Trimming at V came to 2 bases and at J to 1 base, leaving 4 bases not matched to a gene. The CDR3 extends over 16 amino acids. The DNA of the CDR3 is TGTGCCAGCAGTTACGTAGCGGGAGGCCTCCAAGAGACCCAGTACTTC. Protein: CASSYVAGGLQETQYF.

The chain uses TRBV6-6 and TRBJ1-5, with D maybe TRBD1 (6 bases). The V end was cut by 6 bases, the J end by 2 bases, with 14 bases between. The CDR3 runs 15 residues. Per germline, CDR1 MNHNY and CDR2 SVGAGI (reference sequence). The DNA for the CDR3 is TGTGCCAGCAGACAGGGCCTCGTGGGCAATCAGCCCCAGCATTTT. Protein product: CASRQGLVGNQPQHF.

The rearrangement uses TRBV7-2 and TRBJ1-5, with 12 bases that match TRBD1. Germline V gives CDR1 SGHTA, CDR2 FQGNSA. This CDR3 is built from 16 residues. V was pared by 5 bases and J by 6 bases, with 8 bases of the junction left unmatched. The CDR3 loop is CASSDRDRGRVQPQHF. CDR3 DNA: TGTGCCAGCAGCGACCGGGACAGGGGGCGAGTTCAGCCCCAGCATTTT.

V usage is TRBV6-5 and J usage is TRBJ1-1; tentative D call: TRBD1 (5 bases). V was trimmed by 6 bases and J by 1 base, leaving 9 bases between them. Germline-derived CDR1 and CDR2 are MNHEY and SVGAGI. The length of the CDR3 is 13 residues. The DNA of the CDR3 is TGTGCCAGCAGACAGGCCGAGAACACTGAAGCTTTCTTT. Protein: CASRQAENTEAFF.

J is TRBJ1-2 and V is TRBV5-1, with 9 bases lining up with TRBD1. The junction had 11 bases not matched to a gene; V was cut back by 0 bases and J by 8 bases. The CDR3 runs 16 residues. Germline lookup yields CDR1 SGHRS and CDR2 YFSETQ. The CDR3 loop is CASSLDPLGQGDGYTF. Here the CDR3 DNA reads TGCGCCAGCAGCTTGGACCCCCTGGGACAGGGAGACGGCTACACCTTC.

CDR3 in DNA: TGCGCCAGCAGCCAACGACAATCGAACACCGGGGAGCTGTTTTTT. Translating it yields CASSQRQSNTGELFF. The chain uses TRBV4-1 and TRBJ2-2, with D unclear. Per germline, CDR1 MGHRA and CDR2 YSYEKL. V shed 2 bases and J shed 0 bases, with 7 bases lying between them. CDR3 size: 15 residues.

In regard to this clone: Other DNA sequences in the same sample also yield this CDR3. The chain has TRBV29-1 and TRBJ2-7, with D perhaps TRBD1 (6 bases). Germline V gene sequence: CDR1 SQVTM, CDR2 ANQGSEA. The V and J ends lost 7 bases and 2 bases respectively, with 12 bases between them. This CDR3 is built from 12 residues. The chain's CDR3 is CSARQVTYEQYF. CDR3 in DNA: TGCAGCGCCCGACAGGTTACCTACGAGCAGTACTTC.

The CDR3 bases are TGTGCCAGCAGCGCTGGACAGGGTAGCCAAGAGACCCAGTACTTC. Translated, it gives CASSAGQGSQETQYF. This sequence joins TRBV11-3 and TRBJ2-5; 8 bases agree with TRBD1. The CDR3 is 15 residues long. J lost 1 base, V lost 5 bases, and 6 bases had no gene match. Germline CDR1 SGHNT, CDR2 YENEEA.

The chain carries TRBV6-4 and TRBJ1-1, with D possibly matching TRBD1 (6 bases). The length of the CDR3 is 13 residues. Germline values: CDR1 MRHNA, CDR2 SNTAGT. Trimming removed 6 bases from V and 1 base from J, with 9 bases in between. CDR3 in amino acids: CASSMTGNTEAFF. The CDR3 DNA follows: TGTGCCAGCAGCATGACAGGGAACACTGAAGCTTTCTTT.

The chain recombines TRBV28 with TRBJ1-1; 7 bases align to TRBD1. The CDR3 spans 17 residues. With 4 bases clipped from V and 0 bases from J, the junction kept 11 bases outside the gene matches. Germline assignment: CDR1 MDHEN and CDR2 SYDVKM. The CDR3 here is CASSSPGQPVMNTEAFF. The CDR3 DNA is TGTGCCAGCAGTTCCCCGGGACAGCCGGTTATGAACACTGAAGCTTTCTTT.

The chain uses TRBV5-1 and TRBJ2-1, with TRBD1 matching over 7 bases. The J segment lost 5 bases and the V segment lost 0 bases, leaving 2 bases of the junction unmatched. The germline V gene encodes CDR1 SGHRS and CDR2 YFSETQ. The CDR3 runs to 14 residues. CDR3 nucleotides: TGCGCCAGCAGCTTGGACAGGGGAAACAATGAGCAGTTCTTC. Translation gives CASSLDRGNNEQFF.

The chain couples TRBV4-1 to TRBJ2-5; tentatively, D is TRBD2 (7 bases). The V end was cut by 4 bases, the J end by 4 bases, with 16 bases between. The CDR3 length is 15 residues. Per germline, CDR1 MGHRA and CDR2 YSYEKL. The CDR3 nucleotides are TGCGCCAGCAGCCCCCGAACGGGGGGCGGAGAGACCCAGTACTTC. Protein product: CASSPRTGGGETQYF.

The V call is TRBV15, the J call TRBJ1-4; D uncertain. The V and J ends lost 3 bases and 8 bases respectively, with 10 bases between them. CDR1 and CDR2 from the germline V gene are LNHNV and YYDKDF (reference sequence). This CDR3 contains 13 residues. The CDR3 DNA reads TGTGCCACCAGCAGTGATAGAGAGGAAAAACTGTTTTTT. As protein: CATSSDREEKLFF. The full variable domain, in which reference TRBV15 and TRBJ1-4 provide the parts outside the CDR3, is DAMVIQNPRYQVTQFGKPVTLSCSQTLNHNVMYWYQQKSSQAPKLLFHYYDKDFNNEADTPDNFQSRRPNTSFCFLDIRSPGLGDTAMYLCATSSDREEKLFFGSGTQLSVL.

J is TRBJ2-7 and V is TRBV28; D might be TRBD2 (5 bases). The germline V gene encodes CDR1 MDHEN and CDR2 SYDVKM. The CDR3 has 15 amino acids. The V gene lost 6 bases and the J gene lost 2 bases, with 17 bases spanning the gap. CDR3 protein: CASSPTKRIAYEQYF. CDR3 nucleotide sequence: TGTGCCAGCAGCCCCACTAAGCGGATTGCCTACGAGCAGTACTTC.

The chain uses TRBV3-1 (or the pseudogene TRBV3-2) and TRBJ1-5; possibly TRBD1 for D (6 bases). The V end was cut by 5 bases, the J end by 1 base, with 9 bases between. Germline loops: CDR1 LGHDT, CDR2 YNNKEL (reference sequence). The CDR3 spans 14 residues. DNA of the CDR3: TGTGCCAGCAGCATCGACAGGAGCAATCAGCCCCAGCATTTT. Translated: CASSIDRSNQPQHF.

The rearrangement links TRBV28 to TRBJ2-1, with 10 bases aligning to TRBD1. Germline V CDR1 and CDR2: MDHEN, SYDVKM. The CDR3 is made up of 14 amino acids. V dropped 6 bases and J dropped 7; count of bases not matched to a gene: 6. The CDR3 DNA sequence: TGTGCCAGCAGGTTCGGGACAGGGGTGAATGAGCAGTTCTTC. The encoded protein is CASRFGTGVNEQFF.

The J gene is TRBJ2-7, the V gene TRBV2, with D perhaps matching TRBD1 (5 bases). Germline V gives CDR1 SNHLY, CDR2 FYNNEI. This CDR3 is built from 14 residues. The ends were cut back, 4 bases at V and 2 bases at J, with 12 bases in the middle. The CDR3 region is CASSAQAGTYEQYF. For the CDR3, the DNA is TGTGCCAGCAGTGCTCAGGCAGGGACCTACGAGCAGTACTTC.

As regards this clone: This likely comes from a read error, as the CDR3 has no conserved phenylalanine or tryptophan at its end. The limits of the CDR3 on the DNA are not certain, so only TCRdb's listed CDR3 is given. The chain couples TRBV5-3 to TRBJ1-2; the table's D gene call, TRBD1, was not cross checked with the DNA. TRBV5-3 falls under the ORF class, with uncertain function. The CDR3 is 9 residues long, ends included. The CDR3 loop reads CARSLATET.

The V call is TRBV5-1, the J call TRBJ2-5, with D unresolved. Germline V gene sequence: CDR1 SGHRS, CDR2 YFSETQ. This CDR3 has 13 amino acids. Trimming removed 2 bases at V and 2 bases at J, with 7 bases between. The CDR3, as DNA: TGCGCCAGCAGCTTCGGAGTTCAAGAGACCCAGTACTTC. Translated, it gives CASSFGVQETQYF.

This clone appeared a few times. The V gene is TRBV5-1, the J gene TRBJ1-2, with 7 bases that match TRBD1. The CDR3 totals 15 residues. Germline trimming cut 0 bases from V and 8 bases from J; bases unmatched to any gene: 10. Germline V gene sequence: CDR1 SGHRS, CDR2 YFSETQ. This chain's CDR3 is CASSLDGQALRGYTF. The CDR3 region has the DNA TGCGCCAGCAGCTTGGACGGACAGGCTCTTCGGGGCTACACCTTC.